The rows below give T cell receptor beta chains drawn from one sample of a study of T cell clonotyping in hematopoietic cell transplantation. Generated by immunoSEQ multiplex PCR, the TCRdb table keeps only in-frame clones and is missing some. This sample has thousands of clones, with approximately 96% found just once. The sample here was PBMCs, taken 30 days after allogeneic stem cell transplant. These receptors were collected from a male patient aged 35-55 years who had an allogeneic stem cell transplant from a related donor, so the T cells may come from the graft donor. Some clones in this sample may be carry-over from other donors' samples. CDR3s include the opening cysteine and the closing phenylalanine or tryptophan. The D gene is left open where the match is weak. Clone sizes are given selectively: once, few, many, or a class where the clone is expanded.

cdr3_nt cdr3_aa d_call v_call clone_size j_call
TGTGCCAGCAGTCGTTCGAGGGGCAATCAGCCCCAGCATTTT CASSRSRGNQPQHF NA TRBV2 NA TRBJ1-5
TGCGCCAGCAGCCAAGGGGAATACTATGGCTACACCTTC CASSQGEYYGYTF NA TRBV4-1 NA TRBJ1-2
TGTGCCAGCAGCTGGGACAGCACCGGGGAGCTGTTTTTT CASSWDSTGELFF TRBD1 TRBV7-9 NA TRBJ2-2
TGCGCCAGCAGCCGAAACCCCGGACTAGCGGGGGGATACAATGAGCAGTTCTTC CASSRNPGLAGGYNEQFF TRBD2 TRBV5-1 NA TRBJ2-1
TGTGCCAGCAGGACAGGGGGCTTCTACGAGCAGTACTTC CASRTGGFYEQYF TRBD1 TRBV6-6 NA TRBJ2-7
TGTGCCAGCAGGCGGGACAGGGAGACTAATTCACCCCTCCACTTT CASRRDRETNSPLHF TRBD1 TRBV7-9 NA TRBJ1-6
TGTGCCAGCAGCCCTGTGACAGGGAGTAGGGAGACCCAGTACTTC CASSPVTGSRETQYF TRBD1 TRBV7-9 once TRBJ2-5
TGTGCCAGCAGCTCGTCAGGGTTCTTCTATGGCTACACCTTC CASSSSGFFYGYTF NA TRBV7-8 NA TRBJ1-2
TGTGCCAGCAGCTTAGGCATGAACACTGAAGCTTTCTTT CASSLGMNTEAFF NA TRBV11-3 NA TRBJ1-1
TGTGCCAGCACGCCCGGGACAGTAAACACCGGGGAGCTGTTTTTT CASTPGTVNTGELFF TRBD1 TRBV7-9 NA TRBJ2-2
TGTGCAAGTCGCAAAGGAGACAGACTCACTGAAGCTTTCTTT CASRKGDRLTEAFF NA TRBV12-2 NA TRBJ1-1
TGCACCAGCAGCCAGGTAGGGGAGCGGGGGGGATACGAGCAGTACTTC CTSSQVGERGGYEQYF NA TRBV1 NA TRBJ2-7
TGTGCCAGCAGCCCATGGAGGGGTTCACCCCTCCACTTT CASSPWRGSPLHF NA TRBV14 NA TRBJ1-6
TGCAGCGTTTTACAGGGAGGCACTGAAGCTTTCTTT CSVLQGGTEAFF NA TRBV29-1 NA TRBJ1-1
TGCGCCAGCAGCTTGGAAGTTTCCTCTGAAAAACTGTTTTTT CASSLEVSSEKLFF NA TRBV5-1 NA TRBJ1-4
TGCGCCAGCAGCTTGTGGGGGACAGAGATTAACTATGGCTACACCTTC CASSLWGTEINYGYTF TRBD1 TRBV5-1 NA TRBJ1-2
TGTGCCAGCAGGCAGGGAGGATCCTACGAGCAGTACTTC CASRQGGSYEQYF NA TRBV6-6 NA TRBJ2-7
TGTGCCAGCAGCCAAAGGGCTGGGACTGAAGCTTTCTTT CASSQRAGTEAFF NA TRBV5-8 NA TRBJ1-1
TGTGCCAGTACCAAGGGGATCTGGTATGAGCAGTTCTTC CASTKGIWYEQFF NA TRBV19 NA TRBJ2-1
TGTGCCAGCAGTGAAGCGCTTCTTCGGGGGGTTGGGTCACCCCTCCACTTT CASSEALLRGVGSPLHF NA TRBV2 NA TRBJ1-6
TGTGCCAGCAGTTACTCTTTAGTTGGCACTGAAGCTTTCTTT CASSYSLVGTEAFF NA TRBV6-5 NA TRBJ1-1
TGTGCCAGCAGCACCCCGACAGGGACACACAATGAGCAGTTCTTC CASSTPTGTHNEQFF TRBD1 TRBV7-9 NA TRBJ2-1
TGTGCCAGCAGCCGGACTACTCTCCCGGGACAGGGAATGGGGGGGACCCAGTACTTC CASSRTTLPGQGMGGTQYF TRBD1 TRBV7-2 NA TRBJ2-5
TGTGCCAGTAGTATAGGGGGGAACTATGGCTACACCTTC CASSIGGNYGYTF NA TRBV19 NA TRBJ1-2
TGTGCCAGCACCCTAGGGGGCAGGGGTTCACCCCTCCACTTT CASTLGGRGSPLHF TRBD1 TRBV6-5 once TRBJ1-6
TGTGCCAGTAGTACCTTTCGACTAGCGGGGGGCCGGTTCACCGGGGAGCTGTTTTTT CASSTFRLAGGRFTGELFF TRBD2 TRBV19 NA TRBJ2-2
TGTGCCAGCAGTGACAGCGGACAGTTCGGTCAGCCCCAGCATTTT CASSDSGQFGQPQHF NA TRBV2 few TRBJ1-5
TGTGCCTGGAGTCGGGATGCCTACGAGCAGTACTTC CAWSRDAYEQYF NA TRBV30 NA TRBJ2-7
TGCAGCGAGGCCCTAGCGGGAGGGAATGAGCAGTTCTTC CSEALAGGNEQFF TRBD2 TRBV29-1 NA TRBJ2-1
TGTGCCAGCAGCTTAGGACTAGCGGGGACCTACGAGCAGTACTTC CASSLGLAGTYEQYF TRBD2 TRBV11-2 NA TRBJ2-7
TGTGCCAGCAGTGTCTTAAAGGGGGATACGCAGTATTTT CASSVLKGDTQYF NA TRBV27 NA TRBJ2-3
TGTGCCAGCAGCTCGGACAGTCACTATGGCTACACCTTC CASSSDSHYGYTF NA TRBV5-4 NA TRBJ1-2
TGCGCCAGCAGTGGGGGCTACGAGCAGTACTTC CASSGGYEQYF NA TRBV10-1 NA TRBJ2-7
TGTGCTAGCAGCTTAGGGACAGGGTTGGATGAGCAGTTCTTC CASSLGTGLDEQFF TRBD1 TRBV7-7 NA TRBJ2-1
TGTGCCAGCAGTTTATTATCCGTCTACGAGCAGTACTTC CASSLLSVYEQYF NA TRBV28 NA TRBJ2-7
TGTGCCAGCAGCCCCCGTAGGCTGGGCACTGAAGCTTTCTTT CASSPRRLGTEAFF NA TRBV7-2 NA TRBJ1-1
TGCAGTGCTGGCAGGGTTGATGGCTACACCTTC CSAGRVDGYTF NA TRBV20-1 NA TRBJ1-2
TGTGCCAGCGGCACCGGGGCGAACTATGGCTACACCTTC CASGTGANYGYTF NA TRBV27 NA TRBJ1-2
TGTGCCTGGAGTAAGAGAAACACCGGGGAGCTGTTTTTT CAWSKRNTGELFF NA TRBV30 NA TRBJ2-2
TGTGCCAGCAGCCCTAGGACTAGCGGGGTCCGGGGGGGTTTT CASSPRTSGVRGGF TRBD2 TRBV5-6 NA TRBJ2-3
TGTGCCAGCAGTTATGTCAGCGGGGGGGCCCTTGAGCAGTTCTTC CASSYVSGGALEQFF TRBD2 TRBV6-5 NA TRBJ2-1
TGCGCCAGCAGCTTGGGAGGAACTACAGGTGATGGCTACACCTTC CASSLGGTTGDGYTF NA TRBV5-1 NA TRBJ1-2
TGCGCCAGCAGCTTAGGTGGGTTCGGTAATTCACCCCTCCACTTT CASSLGGFGNSPLHF NA TRBV5-1 few TRBJ1-6
TGTGCCAGCAGCTCCCAAAACCCACTAGCGGGAAAGCCAGATACGCAGTATTTT CASSSQNPLAGKPDTQYF TRBD2 TRBV7-2 NA TRBJ2-3
TGCAGCGTTGTCGCCCGGGGACCGCAAGAGACCCAGTACTTC CSVVARGPQETQYF NA TRBV29-1 NA TRBJ2-5
TGTGCCAGCTCGTTGTCTGGGCTAAGCACAGATACGCAGTATTTT CASSLSGLSTDTQYF NA TRBV6-4 NA TRBJ2-3
TGTGCCAGCAGCAGTATTGGGGTTCTTCATGGCTACACCTTC CASSSIGVLHGYTF NA TRBV13 NA TRBJ1-2
TGTGCCAGTAACTGGGGAAATGAGCAGTTCTTC CASNWGNEQFF NA TRBV2 NA TRBJ2-1
TGTGCCAGTAGCTGGGGGAACCTCAATAGCAATCAGCCCCAGCATTTT CASSWGNLNSNQPQHF NA TRBV19 NA TRBJ1-5
TGTGCCTGGAGTGGGGTCTTACAGTATAACTATGGCTACACCTTC CAWSGVLQYNYGYTF NA TRBV30 NA TRBJ1-2
TGTGCCAGCAGTTCCGGGCTGCCGAGGGATGATAACTATGGCTACACCTTC CASSSGLPRDDNYGYTF NA TRBV28 few TRBJ1-2
TGTGCCAGCAGCTCCCCAGGGGGGATCCCCACAGATACGCAGTATTTT CASSSPGGIPTDTQYF NA TRBV5-6 NA TRBJ2-3
TGTGCCAGCGCGCGTTTAGGGGGAAACACCATATATTTT CASARLGGNTIYF NA TRBV6-5 NA TRBJ1-3
TGTGCCAGCAGCCTGGGACTTTTCGCTGGGGCCAACGTCCTGACTTTC CASSLGLFAGANVLTF NA TRBV5-4 NA TRBJ2-6
TGCGCCAGCACGATAAGGGATAACACCGGGGAGCTGTTTTTT CASTIRDNTGELFF NA TRBV5-1 NA TRBJ2-2
TGCAGCGTTGCCCGACAGGGGCACGAGCAGTACTTC CSVARQGHEQYF TRBD1 TRBV29-1 NA TRBJ2-7
TGCGCCAGCAGCTTGGGAGCCTACAATGAGCAGTTCTTC CASSLGAYNEQFF NA TRBV5-1 NA TRBJ2-1
TGTGCCAGCAGCCAAACAGGAGGTGGTTCACCCCTCCACTTT CASSQTGGGSPLHF NA TRBV7-9 NA TRBJ1-6
TGTGCCAGCCCCCCACCACAGGGGATGAACACTGAAGCTTTCTTT CASPPPQGMNTEAFF TRBD1 TRBV6-1 NA TRBJ1-1